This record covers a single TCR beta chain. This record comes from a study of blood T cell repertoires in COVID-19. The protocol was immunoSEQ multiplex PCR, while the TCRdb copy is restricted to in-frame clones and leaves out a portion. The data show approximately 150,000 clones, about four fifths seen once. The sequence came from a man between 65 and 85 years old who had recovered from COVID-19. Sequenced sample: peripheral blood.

The CDR3 DNA is TGTGCCAGCACCTCAGCGGGACAAGACAACACTGAAGCTTTCTTT. Encoded protein: CASTSAGQDNTEAFF. V and J are TRBV9 and TRBJ1-1; weak D call: TRBD1 (6 bases). Germline-derived CDR1 and CDR2 are SGDLS and YYNGEE. Trimming took 6 bases from V and 2 from J, leaving 17 bases between them. The CDR3 covers 15 residues.